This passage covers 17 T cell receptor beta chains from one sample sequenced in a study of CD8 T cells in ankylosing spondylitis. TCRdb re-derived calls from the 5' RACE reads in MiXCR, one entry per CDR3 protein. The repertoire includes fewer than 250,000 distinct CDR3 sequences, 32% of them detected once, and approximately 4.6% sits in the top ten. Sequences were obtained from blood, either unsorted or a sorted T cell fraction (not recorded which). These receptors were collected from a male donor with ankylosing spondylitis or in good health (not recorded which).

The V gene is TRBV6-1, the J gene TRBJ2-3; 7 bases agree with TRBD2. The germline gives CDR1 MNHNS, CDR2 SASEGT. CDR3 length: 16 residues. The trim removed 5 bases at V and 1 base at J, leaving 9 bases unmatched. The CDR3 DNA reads TGTGCCAGCAGTCTCCCTTCGGGGAGGGGCACAGATACGCAGTATTTT. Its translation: CASSLPSGRGTDTQYF.

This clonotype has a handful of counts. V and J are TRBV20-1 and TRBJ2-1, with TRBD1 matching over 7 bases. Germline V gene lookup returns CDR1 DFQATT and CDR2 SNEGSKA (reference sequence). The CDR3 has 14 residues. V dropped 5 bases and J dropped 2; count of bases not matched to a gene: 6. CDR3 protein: CSAQRQGPYNEQFF. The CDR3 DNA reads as TGCAGTGCTCAAAGACAGGGCCCCTACAATGAGCAGTTCTTC.

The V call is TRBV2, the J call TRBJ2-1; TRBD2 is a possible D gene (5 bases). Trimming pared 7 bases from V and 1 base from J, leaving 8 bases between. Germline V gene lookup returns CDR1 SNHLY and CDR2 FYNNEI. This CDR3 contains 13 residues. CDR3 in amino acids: CASKPGSYNEQFF. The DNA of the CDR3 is TGTGCCAGCAAGCCGGGATCCTACAATGAGCAGTTCTTC.

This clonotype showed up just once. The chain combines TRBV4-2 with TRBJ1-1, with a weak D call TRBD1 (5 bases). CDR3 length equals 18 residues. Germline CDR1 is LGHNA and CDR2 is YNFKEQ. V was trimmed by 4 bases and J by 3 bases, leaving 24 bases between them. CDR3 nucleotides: TGTGCCAGCAGCCTTTATCCGGAGCTGGGGGGTGGGGACACTGAAGCTTTCTTT. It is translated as CASSLYPELGGGDTEAFF.

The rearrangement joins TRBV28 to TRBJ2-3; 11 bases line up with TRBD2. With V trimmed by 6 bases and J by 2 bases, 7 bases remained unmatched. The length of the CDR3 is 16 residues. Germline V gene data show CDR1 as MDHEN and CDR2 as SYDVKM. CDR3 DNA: TGTGCCAGCAGCACACGACTAGCGGGGAACACAGATACGCAGTATTTT. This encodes CASSTRLAGNTDTQYF.

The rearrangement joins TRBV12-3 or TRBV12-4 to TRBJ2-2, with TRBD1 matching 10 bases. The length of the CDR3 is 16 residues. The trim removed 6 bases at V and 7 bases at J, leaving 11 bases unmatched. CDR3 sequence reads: CASRAGTGVSVGELFF. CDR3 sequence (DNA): TGTGCCAGCAGGGCCGGGACAGGGGTGTCGGTCGGGGAGCTGTTTTTT.

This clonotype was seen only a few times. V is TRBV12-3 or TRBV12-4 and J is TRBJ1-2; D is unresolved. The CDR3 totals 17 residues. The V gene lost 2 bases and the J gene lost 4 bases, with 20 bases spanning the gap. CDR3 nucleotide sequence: TGTGCCAGCAGTTTAAAGCGTCTTGGCGTACAAGGCTATGGCTACACCTTC. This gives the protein CASSLKRLGVQGYGYTF.

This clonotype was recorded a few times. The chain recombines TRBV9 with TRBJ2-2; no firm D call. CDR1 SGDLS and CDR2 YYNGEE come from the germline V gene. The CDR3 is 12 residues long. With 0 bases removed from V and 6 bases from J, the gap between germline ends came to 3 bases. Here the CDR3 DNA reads TGTGCCAGCAGCGTAGCCCCCGGGGAGCTGTTTTTT. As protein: CASSVAPGELFF.

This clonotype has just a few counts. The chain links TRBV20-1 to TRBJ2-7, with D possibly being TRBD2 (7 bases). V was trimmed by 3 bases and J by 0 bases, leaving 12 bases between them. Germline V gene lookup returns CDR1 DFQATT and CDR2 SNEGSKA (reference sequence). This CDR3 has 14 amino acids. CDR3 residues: CSASGRGASYEQYF. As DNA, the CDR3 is TGCAGTGCTAGTGGGAGGGGGGCCTCCTACGAGCAGTACTTC.

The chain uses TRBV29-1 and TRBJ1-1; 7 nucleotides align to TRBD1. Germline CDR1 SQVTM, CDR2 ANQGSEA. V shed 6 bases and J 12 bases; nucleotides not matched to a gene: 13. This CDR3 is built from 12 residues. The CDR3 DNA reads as TGCAGCGTCAGGGGGGCCCGCGCTGACCCTTTCTTT. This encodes CSVRGARADPFF.

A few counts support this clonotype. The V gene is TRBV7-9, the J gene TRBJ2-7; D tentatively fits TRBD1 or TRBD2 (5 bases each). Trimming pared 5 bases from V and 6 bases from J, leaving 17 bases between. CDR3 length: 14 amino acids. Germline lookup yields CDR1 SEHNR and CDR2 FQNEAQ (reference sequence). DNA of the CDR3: TGTGCCAGCAGCCCCCCCCGAGGGGTGGGCGAGCAGTACTTC. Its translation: CASSPPRGVGEQYF.

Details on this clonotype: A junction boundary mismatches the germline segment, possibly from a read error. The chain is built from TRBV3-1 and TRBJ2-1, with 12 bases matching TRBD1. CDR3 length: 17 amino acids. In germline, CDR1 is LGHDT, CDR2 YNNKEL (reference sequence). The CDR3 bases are TGTGCCTGCAGCCGGGGGACAGGGGGCGTCTCCTACAATGAGCAGTTCTTC. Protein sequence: CACSRGTGGVSYNEQFF.

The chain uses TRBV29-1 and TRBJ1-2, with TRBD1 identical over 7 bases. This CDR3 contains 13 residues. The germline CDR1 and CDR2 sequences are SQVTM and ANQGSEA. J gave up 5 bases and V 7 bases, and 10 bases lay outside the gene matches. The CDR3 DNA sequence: TGCAGCGCCGAAAACCAGGGGGGGTATGGCTACACCTTC. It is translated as CSAENQGGYGYTF.

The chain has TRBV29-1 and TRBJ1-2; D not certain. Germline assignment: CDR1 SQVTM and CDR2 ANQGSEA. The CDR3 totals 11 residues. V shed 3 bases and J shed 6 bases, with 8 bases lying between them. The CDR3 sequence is CSVEEGNGYTF. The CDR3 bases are TGCAGCGTTGAGGAAGGAAATGGCTACACCTTC.

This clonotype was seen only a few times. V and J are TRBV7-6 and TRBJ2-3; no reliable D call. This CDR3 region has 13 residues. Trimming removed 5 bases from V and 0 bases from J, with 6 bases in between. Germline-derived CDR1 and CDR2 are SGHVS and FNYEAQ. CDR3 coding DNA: TGTGCCAGCAGCCAGGCCAGCACAGATACGCAGTATTTT. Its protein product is CASSQASTDTQYF.

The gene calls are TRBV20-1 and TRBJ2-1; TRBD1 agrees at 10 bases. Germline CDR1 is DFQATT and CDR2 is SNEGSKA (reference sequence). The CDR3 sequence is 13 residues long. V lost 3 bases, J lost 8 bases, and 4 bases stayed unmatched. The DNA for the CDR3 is TGCAGTGCTAGGACAGGGGGCCTGGATGAGCAGTTCTTC. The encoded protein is CSARTGGLDEQFF.

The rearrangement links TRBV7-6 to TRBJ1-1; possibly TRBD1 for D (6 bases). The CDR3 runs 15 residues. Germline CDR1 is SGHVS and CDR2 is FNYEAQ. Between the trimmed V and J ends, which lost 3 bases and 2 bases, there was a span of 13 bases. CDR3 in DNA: TGTGCCAGCAGCTTTCTCCCAGGGGCTAACACTGAAGCTTTCTTT. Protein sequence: CASSFLPGANTEAFF.